This TCR beta chain was captured in a study of blood T cell repertoires in COVID-19 (dated by TCRdb to 2020 to 2022). Background on the whole study: Samples covering the acute and convalescent phases of COVID-19 were provided by collaborators in the United States, Italy and Spain. The material from the prospective study consisted of cDNA or gDNA derived from T cells, B-cell-depleted T cells, or PBMCs. Subjects who had been exposed to COVID-19, were actively infected with it, or had recovered from it provided the deeply sampled blood TCRbeta repertoires that made up the dataset. The repertoires were released in a freely available public database meant as a resource for research on the immune response to SARS-CoV-2. Samples were obtained from the ongoing ImmuneRACE study (first 160 participants) and from about 1,300 subjects provided by 6 global collaborators. Sample metadata almost always included a de-identified subject ID, COVID-19 status, age in years and sex. Where available, HLA class I and class II types were taken from metadata supplied by the sample provider and were not determined by assay-based typing.

In this sample, this clone turned up once. Its binding antigen is unknown. Base qualities are not provided; no much larger clone lies one nucleotide away. The full study reports these points: The amount of clinical and demographic metadata varied by source and participant and was provided uncurated.

The CDR3 covers 14 residues, taking in both the cysteine and the phenylalanine. Only CDR3 DNA is held: 42 bases, read in frame from base 1. CDR1 MNHEY and CDR2 SVGAGI were looked up in the germline V gene. V sheds 8 bases and J sheds 5 bases, leaving 19 bases between their ends. TCRbeta CDR3 regions were amplified from genomic DNA by means of the immunoSEQ Assay, a bias-controlled multiplex PCR. Regarding the original processing steps: The number of nucleated cells in each sample was estimated from the amplification of reference gene primers within the assay. To quantify the absolute abundance of each unique TCRbeta CDR3 rearrangement, sequence reads were collapsed and filtered. For each sample, productive Simpson clonality was calculated as the square root of Simpson's diversity index across productive rearrangements. TCRdb's version of the immuneACCESS table is confined to in-frame rearrangements and falls short of the full clone set. An unresolved V gene accounts for under half of the shortfall where checked; the remainder is of unknown origin. That table gives V, J and clone size, and the DNA gave D and trimming. A total of tens of thousands of clones appear in this sample, about 80% of them only once. 25% to 35% of the sample comes from the top ten.

Whole blood was collected in K2EDTA tubes by collaborating institutions according to the institutions' own protocols. For TCRbeta analysis, collaborators shipped samples in one of three forms: frozen whole blood, isolated PBMCs, or DNA extracted from either of those sample types. The chain links TRBV6-5 with TRBJ2-7; matching of 7 bases hints at TRBD1 as the D gene. The receptor's source is a human donor in a cohort sampled during active COVID-19. Material for sequencing was peripheral blood. The DNA sequence follows: TGTGCCAGCGCCTTGTCATCAGGGGGGCACGAGCAGTACTTC. Its product reads: CASALSSGGHEQYF.